A single sample gave rise to the 18 T cell receptor beta chains below, sequenced in a study of blood T cell repertoires in COVID-19. Using immunoSEQ multiplex PCR, the repertoire was profiled, and TCRdb retains in-frame clones only, with some absent. The sample holds some 190,000 clones, roughly 86% seen once. Sequencing was done on a sample of PBMCs or T cells enriched from blood (not recorded which). The origin of the receptors is a woman aged 40 to 50 in a cohort exposed to, infected with or recovered from COVID-19 (not recorded which).

The gene calls are TRBV5-1 and TRBJ2-2; TRBD1 aligns across 7 bases. Germline V gives CDR1 SGHRS, CDR2 YFSETQ. V lost 2 bases and J lost 2; bases outside the gene matches: 3. CDR3 size: 15 residues. As DNA, the CDR3 is TGCGCCAGCAGCTTTCGACAGGGTAACACCGGGGAGCTGTTTTTT. Its protein product is CASSFRQGNTGELFF.

This clone was found a few times. This chain joins TRBV9 and TRBJ2-1; TRBD2 agrees at 12 bases. Germline trimming cut 0 bases from V and 8 bases from J; bases unmatched to any gene: 6. The CDR3 runs to 16 residues. Germline V gives CDR1 SGDLS, CDR2 YYNGEE. CDR3 nucleotides: TGTGCCAGCAGCGTAGGTAGGGGACTAGCGGGCCATGAGCAGTTCTTC. As protein: CASSVGRGLAGHEQFF. The full variable domain, with the rest looked up from reference TRBV9 and TRBJ2-1, is DSGVTQTPKHLITATGQRVTLRCSPRSGDLSVYWYQQSLDQGLQFLIQYYNGEERAKGNILERFSAQQFPDLHSELNLSSLELGDSALYFCASSVGRGLAGHEQFFGPGTRLTVL.

The gene calls are TRBV29-1 and TRBJ1-2; weak D call: TRBD1 (5 bases). Germline V gene sequence: CDR1 SQVTM, CDR2 ANQGSEA. The CDR3 is made up of 11 amino acids. With 3 bases removed from V and 8 bases from J, the gap between germline ends came to 10 bases. The CDR3, as DNA: TGCAGCGTTGACCAGGGATACGGCTACACCTTC. As protein: CSVDQGYGYTF.

V and J are TRBV3-1 (or the pseudogene TRBV3-2) and TRBJ1-2, with 7 bases identical to TRBD1. After removal of 2 bases from V and 5 bases from J, the junction contained 8 bases not matched to a gene. CDR3 size: 15 residues. Germline-derived CDR1 and CDR2 are LGHDT and YNNKEL (reference sequence). CDR3 loop: CASSQPRDREYGYTF. CDR3 nucleotides: TGTGCCAGCAGCCAACCCCGGGACAGAGAATATGGCTACACCTTC.

The chain is built from TRBV6-5 and TRBJ1-1; D gene ambiguous. This CDR3 region has 14 residues. Germline values: CDR1 MNHEY, CDR2 SVGAGI. The ends were cut back, 5 bases at V and 4 bases at J, with 14 bases in the middle. The CDR3 DNA is TGTGCCAGCAGTCTGCGCACTGAGTCCACTGAAGCTTTCTTT. It is translated as CASSLRTESTEAFF.

CDR3 nucleotide sequence: TGTGCCAGCAGTGAAACTAGCGGGGAGACATACGAGCAGTACTTC. This codes for CASSETSGETYEQYF. The genes are TRBV27 and TRBJ2-7, with 10 positions matching TRBD2. The V segment lost 5 bases and the J segment 4 bases; nucleotides outside the gene matches: 8. The CDR3 loop spans 15 amino acids. Germline-derived CDR1 and CDR2 are MNHEY and SMNVEV (reference sequence).

The CDR3 loop reads CASSLAAGRVTEAFF. As DNA, the CDR3 is TGTGCCAGCAGCTTAGCCGCGGGGAGGGTCACTGAAGCTTTCTTT. This chain links TRBV11-3 with TRBJ1-1; D not certain. Germline V gene sequence: CDR1 SGHNT, CDR2 YENEEA. This CDR3 comprises 15 residues. The ends were cut back, 1 base at V and 4 bases at J, with 13 bases in the middle.

This clone appeared a single time. This CDR3 is CASSLVGTGGTQPQHF. The CDR3 DNA is TGTGCCAGCAGCTTAGTTGGGACAGGGGGGACTCAGCCCCAGCATTTT. The chain carries TRBV7-2 and TRBJ1-5; 11 nucleotides line up with TRBD1. There are 16 residues in the CDR3. Germline CDR1 reads SGHTA; CDR2 reads FQGNSA. Trimming took 1 base from V and 6 from J; bases not matched to a gene: 5. The full variable domain, with the rest looked up from reference TRBV7-2 and TRBJ1-5, is GAGVSQSPSNKVTEKGKDVELRCDPISGHTALYWYRQSLGQGLEFLIYFQGNSAPDKSGLPSDRFSAERTGGSVSTLTIQRTQQEDSAVYLCASSLVGTGGTQPQHFGDGTRLSIL.

The rearrangement joins TRBV11-2 to TRBJ2-2; TRBD2 matches 7 bases. V gave up 6 bases and J gave up 4 bases; unmatched junction bases: 14. The CDR3 has 17 amino acids. CDR1 is SGHAT, CDR2 FQNNGV, per germline. Here the CDR3 DNA reads TGTGCCAGCAGAAAGCTCGGCCCAGCGGGAAGCACCGGGGAGCTGTTTTTT. Its protein product is CASRKLGPAGSTGELFF.

The gene calls are TRBV5-1 and TRBJ2-1; D remains unclear. Germline CDR1 reads SGHRS; CDR2 reads YFSETQ. This CDR3 comprises 12 residues. Trimming took off 0 bases at V and 5 bases at J, with 3 bases between the two ends. Here the CDR3 DNA reads TGCGCCAGCAGCTTGGGTAACAATGAGCAGTTCTTC. This translates into CASSLGNNEQFF.

The V call is TRBV29-1, the J call TRBJ2-4; TRBD1 matches 9 bases. The CDR3 covers 15 residues. Germline V gene data show CDR1 as SQVTM and CDR2 as ANQGSEA. Trimming cost V 5 bases and J 1 base; bases outside gene matches: 6. The CDR3 nucleotides are TGCAGCGTTTCTCGGGGGACAGGGGCCAAAAACATTCAGTACTTC. Its protein is CSVSRGTGAKNIQYF.

The chain carries TRBV3-1 (or the pseudogene TRBV3-2) and TRBJ2-1; 11 bases align to TRBD2. J lost 4 bases, V lost 6 bases, and 5 bases had no gene match. Germline assignment: CDR1 LGHDT and CDR2 YNNKEL (reference sequence). The CDR3 runs 15 residues. CDR3 nucleotide sequence: TGTGCCAGCAGTCCCTCTAGCGGGGGGTACAATGAGCAGTTCTTC. This encodes CASSPSSGGYNEQFF.

This clone was counted a single time. The gene calls are TRBV2 and TRBJ1-2; maybe TRBD1 (5 bases). V lost 7 bases to trimming and J lost 4 bases, with 10 bases between them. Germline lookup yields CDR1 SNHLY and CDR2 FYNNEI. The CDR3 runs to 12 residues. The DNA for the CDR3 is TGTGCCAGCACAGGGTCAGGCTATGGCTACACCTTC. This encodes CASTGSGYGYTF.

The J gene is TRBJ2-7, the V gene TRBV5-1; D possibly corresponds to TRBD1 (6 bases). The length of the CDR3 is 15 residues. Germline loops: CDR1 SGHRS, CDR2 YFSETQ. Trimming took 0 bases from V and 5 from J, leaving 15 bases between them. The CDR3 nucleotides are TGCGCCAGCAGCTTGGAGGCGCAGGGGAACCACGAGCAGTACTTC. Translated: CASSLEAQGNHEQYF.

The V and J genes are TRBV4-1 and TRBJ1-1; TRBD1 matches at 9 bases. V trimming: 3 bases; J trimming: 2 bases; junction bases outside the gene matches: 4. CDR1 is MGHRA and CDR2 is YSYEKL in the germline V gene. The CDR3 has 15 residues. CDR3 DNA sequence: TGCGCCAGCAGCCAGGGACAGGGACTTAACACTGAAGCTTTCTTT. Encoded protein: CASSQGQGLNTEAFF.

V usage is TRBV6-2 or TRBV6-3 and J usage is TRBJ1-2; possibly TRBD1 for D (5 bases). V shed 6 bases and J shed 6 bases, with 17 bases lying between them. The CDR3 length is 14 residues. From germline, CDR1 is MNHEY and CDR2 SVGEGT. This chain's CDR3 is CASSSGGAADGYTF. The CDR3 coding sequence is TGTGCCAGCAGCTCAGGCGGGGCGGCGGATGGCTACACCTTC.

The chain employs TRBV10-3 and TRBJ2-7; D is perhaps TRBD2 (7 bases). CDR1 and CDR2 from the germline V gene are ENHRY and SYGVKD. V gave up 5 bases and J gave up 6 bases, with 14 bases separating them. The CDR3 contains 13 residues. The CDR3 DNA is TGTGCCATCAGTCCTGGGGGGGGCTCCGAGCAGTACTTC. It encodes CAISPGGGSEQYF.

J is TRBJ2-7 and V is TRBV15; a possible D gene is TRBD1 (6 bases). Trimming shortened V by 3 bases and J by 8 bases, and 17 bases separated the two germline ends. CDR1 LNHNV and CDR2 YYDKDF come from the germline V gene (reference sequence). The CDR3 runs 14 residues. CDR3 in DNA: TGTGCCACCAGCAGTGACAGGAATATCGCCCAGCAGTACTTC. It is translated as CATSSDRNIAQQYF. The full variable domain, in which reference TRBV15 and TRBJ2-7 provide the parts outside the CDR3, is DAMVIQNPRYQVTQFGKPVTLSCSQTLNHNVMYWYQQKSSQAPKLLFHYYDKDFNNEADTPDNFQSRRPNTSFCFLDIRSPGLGDTAMYLCATSSDRNIAQQYFGPGTRLTVT.